This passage covers 25 T cell receptor beta chains from one sample sequenced in a study of cytomegalovirus exposure and HLA in healthy donors. 60 Vbeta and 13 Jbeta primers were used in PCR. Some clones are missing from TCRdb's copy, which holds only in-frame ones; the method was immunoSEQ multiplex PCR. The sample yields about 100,000 clones, roughly 82% seen once. The sequenced material came from PBMCs. The receptors were gathered from a woman between 18 and 29 years old in good health and CMV-seronegative.

The J gene is TRBJ2-5, the V gene TRBV7-8; tentatively, D is TRBD2 (6 bases). The CDR3 length is 15 residues. Per the germline V gene, CDR1 is SGHVS and CDR2 is FQNEAQ. V lost 5 bases to trimming and J lost 3 bases, with 16 bases between them. The CDR3 DNA is TGTGCCAGCAGCCCACCAGCGGGTGGGGAAGAGACCCAGTACTTC. This gives the protein CASSPPAGGEETQYF.

V and J are TRBV7-2 and TRBJ2-3; 8 positions agree with TRBD1. V lost 1 base, J lost 4 bases, and 7 bases stayed unmatched. This CDR3 comprises 16 residues. Germline V gene data show CDR1 as SGHTA and CDR2 as FQGNSA. The chain's CDR3 is CASSLEAGGAADTQYF. The DNA of the CDR3 is TGTGCCAGCAGCTTAGAGGCAGGGGGCGCCGCAGATACGCAGTATTTT.

V usage is TRBV28 and J usage is TRBJ1-1; 8 nucleotides match TRBD1. Germline V gene lookup returns CDR1 MDHEN and CDR2 SYDVKM. Trimming took 4 bases from V and 11 from J; bases not matched to a gene: 9. CDR3 length: 13 amino acids. The CDR3 protein is CASSSPLRTGAFF. DNA of the CDR3: TGTGCCAGCAGTTCGCCCCTGAGGACAGGGGCTTTCTTT.

The chain couples TRBV5-4 to TRBJ2-1, with TRBD1 matching 8 bases. Per germline, CDR1 SGHNT and CDR2 YYREEE (reference sequence). The ends lost 7 bases at V and 9 bases at J; junction bases unmatched: 12. The CDR3 runs to 14 residues. The CDR3 region is CASGKRTGSGEQFF. CDR3 DNA sequence: TGTGCCAGCGGTAAGCGGACAGGGAGCGGTGAGCAGTTCTTC.

The chain couples TRBV7-2 to TRBJ2-5; TRBD2 might be the D (6 bases). The V and J ends lost 6 bases and 3 bases respectively, with 14 bases between them. This CDR3 has 14 residues. Germline V gene sequence: CDR1 SGHTA, CDR2 FQGNSA. CDR3 protein: CASRVGVAEETQYF. The CDR3 DNA sequence: TGTGCCAGCAGGGTAGGAGTAGCGGAAGAGACCCAGTACTTC.

In DNA, the CDR3 is TGTGCCAGCAGGGGACAGGGGGCCGACGAGCAGTACTTC. Its protein product is CASRGQGADEQYF. The gene calls are TRBV7-9 and TRBJ2-7, with 12 nucleotides matching TRBD1. This CDR3 comprises 13 residues. J lost 5 bases, V lost 6 bases, and 2 bases had no gene match. Germline V CDR1 and CDR2: SEHNR, FQNEAQ (reference sequence).

Here the CDR3 DNA reads TGTGCCAGCACCTGGACTAGCGGGGTCTCCTACGAGCAGTACTTC. It translates to CASTWTSGVSYEQYF. The chain employs TRBV5-5 and TRBJ2-7; 12 bases match TRBD2. Unmatched junction bases numbered 4, after V lost 6 bases and J lost 0 bases. Germline CDR1 reads SGHKS; CDR2 reads YYEKEE (reference sequence). There are 15 residues in the CDR3.

The V and J genes are TRBV9 and TRBJ2-5; D is perhaps TRBD1 (6 bases). Germline loops: CDR1 SGDLS, CDR2 YYNGEE. The CDR3 is 15 residues long. V was shortened by 3 bases and J by 3 bases, with 15 bases between the two germline ends. The CDR3 nucleotides read TGTGCCAGCAGCGCTCTACAGGGACGCGAAGAGACCCAGTACTTC. It translates to CASSALQGREETQYF.

The V call is TRBV6-1, the J call TRBJ2-3, with 11 bases aligning to TRBD1. The CDR3 has 15 amino acids. The germline V gene encodes CDR1 MNHNS and CDR2 SASEGT. Losses at the gene ends were 6 bases for V and 4 bases for J; bases not matched to a gene: 6. CDR3 amino acids: CASSRGTGGADTQYF. The CDR3 DNA is TGTGCCAGCAGCCGGGGGACAGGGGGGGCAGATACGCAGTATTTT.

This sequence joins TRBV5-8 and TRBJ1-1; TRBD1 matches at 8 bases. V shed 3 bases, J shed 8 bases, and the junction held 0 bases outside the gene matches. Germline V gene data show CDR1 as SGHTS and CDR2 as YDEGEE. This CDR3 comprises 11 residues. The CDR3 sequence: CASSWTGEAFF. The CDR3 nucleotides read TGTGCCAGCAGCTGGACAGGGGAAGCTTTCTTT. The complete variable domain, with remaining parts taken from reference TRBV5-8 and TRBJ1-1, reads EAGVTQSPTHLIKTRGQQATLRCSPISGHTSVYWYQQALGLGLQFLLWYDEGEERNRGNFPPRFSGRQFPNYSSELNVNALELEDSALYLCASSWTGEAFFGQGTRLTVV.

The chain has TRBV7-2 and TRBJ2-7, with TRBD2 identical over 8 bases. CDR1 is SGHTA and CDR2 is FQGNSA in the germline V gene. V lost 4 bases and J lost 4; bases outside the gene matches: 9. This CDR3 spans 15 amino acids. Here the CDR3 reads CASSSLADQLYEQYF. CDR3 nucleotide sequence: TGTGCCAGCAGCTCACTAGCGGACCAGCTTTACGAGCAGTACTTC.

This clone was seen only once. The chain carries TRBV30 and TRBJ2-7; a possible D gene is TRBD1 (6 bases). Germline lookup yields CDR1 GTSNPN and CDR2 SVGIG (reference sequence). V was clipped by 3 bases and J by 3 bases, with 15 bases between them. CDR3 length: 14 residues. The CDR3 bases are TGTGCCTGGAGACGCCGGGGCAGGGGCTACGAGCAGTACTTC. Its translation: CAWRRRGRGYEQYF.

The V and J genes are TRBV28 and TRBJ2-3, with 9 bases that match TRBD2. The CDR3 length is 16 residues. With V trimmed by 3 bases and J by 6 bases, 10 bases remained unmatched. From germline, CDR1 is MDHEN and CDR2 SYDVKM. The chain's CDR3 is CASSFPLPGLADTQYF. The CDR3 region has the DNA TGTGCCAGCAGTTTTCCACTCCCTGGACTAGCGGATACGCAGTATTTT.

In this sample, this clone turned up once. The CDR3 bases are TGTGCCAGCAGTTCCCCAGGGGGCACGTCCTACGAGCAGTACTTC. Translating it yields CASSSPGGTSYEQYF. The rearrangement links TRBV6-5 to TRBJ2-7; TRBD1 aligns across 8 bases. CDR3 length: 15 residues. V lost 4 bases, J lost 1 base, and 6 bases stayed unmatched. From germline, CDR1 is MNHEY and CDR2 SVGAGI.

The rearrangement joins TRBV11-2 to TRBJ2-7; D perhaps matches TRBD2 (6 bases). The CDR3 sequence is 16 residues long. Trimming stripped 4 bases from V and 5 bases from J, with 21 bases between. Germline CDR1 is SGHAT and CDR2 is FQNNGV. The DNA for the CDR3 is TGTGCCAGCAGCTCCGAAAGGACTACTTCCTTCGACGAGCAGTACTTC. Translation gives CASSSERTTSFDEQYF.

This sequence joins TRBV5-1 and TRBJ2-7, with TRBD1 matching 11 bases. The germline CDR1 and CDR2 sequences are SGHRS and YFSETQ. This CDR3 has 15 amino acids. Trimming at V came to 4 bases and at J to 4 bases, leaving 7 bases not matched to a gene. CDR3: CASSAGTGGGYEQYF. CDR3 in DNA: TGCGCCAGCAGCGCGGGGACAGGGGGTGGGTACGAGCAGTACTTC. The full variable domain, in which reference TRBV5-1 and TRBJ2-7 provide the parts outside the CDR3, is KAGVTQTPRYLIKTRGQQVTLSCSPISGHRSVSWYQQTPGQGLQFLFEYFSETQRNKGNFPGRFSGRQFSNSRSEMNVSTLELGDSALYLCASSAGTGGGYEQYFGPGTRLTVT.

V and J are TRBV5-1 and TRBJ1-1; D remains ambiguous. Germline CDR1 is SGHRS and CDR2 is YFSETQ. There are 15 residues in the CDR3. Trimming shortened V by 3 bases and J by 2 bases, and 14 bases separated the two germline ends. The CDR3 coding sequence is TGCGCCAGCAGCTCCCAGGTTGGAGGTAACACTGAAGCTTTCTTT. Translating it yields CASSSQVGGNTEAFF.

The table lists this clone with a few counts. The gene calls are TRBV5-1 and TRBJ2-1, with D uncertain. The V gene's germline CDR1 is SGHRS and CDR2 YFSETQ. V shed 1 base and J shed 8 bases, with 10 bases lying between them. The CDR3 runs 13 residues. CDR3 nucleotides: TGCGCCAGCAGCTTGACAACCCGTTATGAGCAGTTCTTC. As protein: CASSLTTRYEQFF.

The rearrangement links TRBV2 to TRBJ1-2, with TRBD1 identical over 7 bases. V was clipped by 8 bases and J by 8 bases; unmatched bases: 26. The CDR3 runs to 18 residues. From germline, CDR1 is SNHLY and CDR2 FYNNEI. As DNA, the CDR3 is TGTGCCAGCTCCCCACCATATTCCCTCAAACAGGGGCCGGGGGGCTACACCTTC. Amino acid sequence: CASSPPYSLKQGPGGYTF.

The gene calls are TRBV7-3 and TRBJ2-3; 8 bases line up with TRBD2. The V segment lost 2 bases and the J segment 4 bases; nucleotides outside the gene matches: 5. Germline V gene lookup returns CDR1 SGHTA and CDR2 FQGTGA. The CDR3 is made up of 15 amino acids. The CDR3 DNA follows: TGTGCCAGCAGCTTATCCAGCGGGAGCGCAGATACGCAGTATTTT. Translated: CASSLSSGSADTQYF.

The J gene is TRBJ1-2, the V gene TRBV28, with D perhaps TRBD1 (5 bases). CDR3 length equals 13 residues. The V end lost 1 base, the J end lost 6 bases, and 9 bases lay between the germline ends. Germline CDR1 and CDR2: MDHEN and SYDVKM. The CDR3 is CASSLLGGDGYTF. CDR3 in DNA: TGTGCCAGCAGTTTATTGGGGGGAGATGGCTACACCTTC.

This chain links TRBV11-3 with TRBJ2-5; 7 bases are a match to TRBD1. Trimming at V came to 5 bases and at J to 4 bases, leaving 10 bases not matched to a gene. Germline CDR1 reads SGHNT; CDR2 reads YENEEA. The CDR3 totals 15 residues. CDR3 amino acids: CASSGNEGAGETQYF. The CDR3 DNA sequence: TGTGCCAGCAGCGGTAACGAGGGGGCGGGAGAGACCCAGTACTTC.

The table lists this clone with a few counts. This CDR3 reads CASSDGGATDTQYF. The CDR3 nucleotides read TGTGCCAGCAGTGACGGGGGGGCCACAGATACGCAGTATTTT. This sequence joins TRBV6-4 and TRBJ2-3; a weak D match, TRBD2 (7 bases). CDR3 length: 14 residues. Germline CDR1 reads MRHNA; CDR2 reads SNTAGT. The ends were cut back, 2 bases at V and 2 bases at J, with 8 bases in the middle.

This rearrangement joins TRBV5-1 to TRBJ2-3, with TRBD1 matching 11 bases. The germline V gene encodes CDR1 SGHRS and CDR2 YFSETQ. V lost 2 bases to trimming and J lost 3 bases; unmatched junction nucleotides: 5. This CDR3 comprises 16 residues. The CDR3: CASSFGQGALTDTQYF. The CDR3 coding sequence is TGCGCCAGCAGCTTTGGACAGGGGGCGCTGACAGATACGCAGTATTTT.

The V call is TRBV29-1, the J call TRBJ1-2; D gene ambiguous. This CDR3 spans 12 amino acids. Trimming stripped 6 bases from V and 6 bases from J, with 14 bases between. Germline CDR1 is SQVTM and CDR2 is ANQGSEA. The CDR3 protein is CSVPRTGDGYTF. In DNA, the CDR3 is TGCAGCGTGCCGAGGACGGGAGATGGCTACACCTTC.